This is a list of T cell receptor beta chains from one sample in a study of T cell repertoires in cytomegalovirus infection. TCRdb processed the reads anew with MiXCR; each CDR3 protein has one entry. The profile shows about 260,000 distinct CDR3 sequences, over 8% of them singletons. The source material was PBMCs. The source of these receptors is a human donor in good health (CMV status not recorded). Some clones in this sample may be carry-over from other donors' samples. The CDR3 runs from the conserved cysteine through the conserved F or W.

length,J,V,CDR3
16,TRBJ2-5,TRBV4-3,CASSHRGFDPQETQYF
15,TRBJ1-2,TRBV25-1,CASRGDRTDNYGYTF
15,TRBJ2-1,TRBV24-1,CATSDASGGYNEQFF
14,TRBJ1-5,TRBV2,CASSAEGQGQPQHF
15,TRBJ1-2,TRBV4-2,CASSQDLGATYGYTF
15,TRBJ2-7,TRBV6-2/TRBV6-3,CASSYPGTATYEQYF
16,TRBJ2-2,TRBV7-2,CASSFKGLAGDGELFF
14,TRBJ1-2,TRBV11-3,CASSSDRGLRGYTF
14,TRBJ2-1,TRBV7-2,CASRDTSGSNEQFF
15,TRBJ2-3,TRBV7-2,CASSHRSGVTDTQYF
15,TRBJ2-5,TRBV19,CASSPRTSGGETQYF
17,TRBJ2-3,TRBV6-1,CASQRQSPSPLTDTQYF
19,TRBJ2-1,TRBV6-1,CASSLGPERGSSVMDEQFF
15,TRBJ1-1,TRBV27,CASSLAGAVWGEAFF
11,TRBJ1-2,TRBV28,CGTATNYGYTF
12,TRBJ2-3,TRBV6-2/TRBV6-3,CASSYWQGAQYF
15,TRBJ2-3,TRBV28,CASSLTGGPPDTQYF
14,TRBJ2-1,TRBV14,CASSSLANDNEQFF
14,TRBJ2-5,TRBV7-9,CASTLVGTQETQYF
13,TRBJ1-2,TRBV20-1,CSAPRGKGYGYTF
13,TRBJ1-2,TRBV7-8,CASSLGLGYGYTF
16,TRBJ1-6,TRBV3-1,CASRSAGGTYNSPLHF
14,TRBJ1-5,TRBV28,CASRPTRGTWPQHF
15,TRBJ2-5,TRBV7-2,CASSLAGGRGETQYF
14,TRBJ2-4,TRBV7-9,CASSPRRGEDIQYF
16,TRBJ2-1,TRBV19,CASSIGAPMFYNEQFF
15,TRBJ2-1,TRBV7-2,CASSLYAGPYNEQFF
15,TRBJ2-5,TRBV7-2,CASSTAQTPGETQYF
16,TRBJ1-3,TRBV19,CASSIFGLSSGNTIYF